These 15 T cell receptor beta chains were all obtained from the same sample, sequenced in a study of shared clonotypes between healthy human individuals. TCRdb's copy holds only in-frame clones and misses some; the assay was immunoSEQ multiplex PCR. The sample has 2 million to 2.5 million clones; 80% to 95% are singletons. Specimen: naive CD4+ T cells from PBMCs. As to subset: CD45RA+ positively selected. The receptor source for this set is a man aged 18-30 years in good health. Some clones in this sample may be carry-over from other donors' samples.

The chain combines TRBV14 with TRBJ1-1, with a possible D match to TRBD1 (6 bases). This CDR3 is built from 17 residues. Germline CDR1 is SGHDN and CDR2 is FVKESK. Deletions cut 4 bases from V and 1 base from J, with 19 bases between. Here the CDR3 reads CASSPWLGGEGNTEAFF. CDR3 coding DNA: TGTGCCAGCAGCCCCTGGTTGGGGGGCGAGGGGAACACTGAAGCTTTCTTT.

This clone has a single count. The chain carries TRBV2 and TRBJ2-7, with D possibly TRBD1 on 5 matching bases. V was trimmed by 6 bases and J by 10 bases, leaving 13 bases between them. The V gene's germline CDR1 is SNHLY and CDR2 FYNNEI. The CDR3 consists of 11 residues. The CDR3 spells CASSRDFYQYF. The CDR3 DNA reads TGTGCCAGCAGCAGGGATTTCTACCAGTACTTC.

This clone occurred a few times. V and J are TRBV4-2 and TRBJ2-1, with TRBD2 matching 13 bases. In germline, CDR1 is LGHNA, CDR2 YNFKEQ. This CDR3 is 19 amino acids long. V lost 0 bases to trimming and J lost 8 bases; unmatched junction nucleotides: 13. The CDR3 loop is CASSQDGTSGALGTDEQFF. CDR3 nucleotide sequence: TGTGCCAGCAGCCAAGATGGGACTAGCGGGGCCCTGGGCACGGATGAGCAGTTCTTC.

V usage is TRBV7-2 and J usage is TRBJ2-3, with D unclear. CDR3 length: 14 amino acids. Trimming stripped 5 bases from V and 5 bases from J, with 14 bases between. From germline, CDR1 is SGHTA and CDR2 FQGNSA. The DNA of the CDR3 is TGTGCCAGCAGCCCAGACCTAGTCCGAGATACGCAGTATTTT. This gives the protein CASSPDLVRDTQYF. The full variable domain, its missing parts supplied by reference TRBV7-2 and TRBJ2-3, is GAGVSQSPSNKVTEKGKDVELRCDPISGHTALYWYRQSLGQGLEFLIYFQGNSAPDKSGLPSDRFSAERTGGSVSTLTIQRTQQEDSAVYLCASSPDLVRDTQYFGPGTRLTVL.

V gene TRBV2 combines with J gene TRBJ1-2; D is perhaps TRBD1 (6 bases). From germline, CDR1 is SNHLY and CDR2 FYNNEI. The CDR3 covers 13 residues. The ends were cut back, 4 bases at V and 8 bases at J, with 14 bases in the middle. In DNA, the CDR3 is TGTGCCAGCAGTGTAAACAGGGATAAAGGCTACACCTTC. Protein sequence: CASSVNRDKGYTF.

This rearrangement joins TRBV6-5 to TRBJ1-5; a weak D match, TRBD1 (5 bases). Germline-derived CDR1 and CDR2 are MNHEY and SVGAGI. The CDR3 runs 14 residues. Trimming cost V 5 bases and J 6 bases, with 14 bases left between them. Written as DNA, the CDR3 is TGTGCCAGCAGTCCCCTCCAGGGTGGTCAGCCCCAGCATTTT. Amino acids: CASSPLQGGQPQHF.

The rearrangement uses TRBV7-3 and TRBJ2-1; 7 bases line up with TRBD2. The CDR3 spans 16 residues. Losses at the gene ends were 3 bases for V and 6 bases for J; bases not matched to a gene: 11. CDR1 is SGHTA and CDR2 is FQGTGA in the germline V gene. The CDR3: CASSLMAGAGGNEQFF. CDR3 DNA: TGTGCCAGCAGCTTGATGGCGGGAGCGGGCGGCAATGAGCAGTTCTTC. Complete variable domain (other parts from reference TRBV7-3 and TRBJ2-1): GAGVSQTPSNKVTEKGKYVELRCDPISGHTALYWYRQSLGQGPEFLIYFQGTGAADDSGLPNDRFFAVRPEGSVSTLKIQRTERGDSAVYLCASSLMAGAGGNEQFFGPGTRLTVL.

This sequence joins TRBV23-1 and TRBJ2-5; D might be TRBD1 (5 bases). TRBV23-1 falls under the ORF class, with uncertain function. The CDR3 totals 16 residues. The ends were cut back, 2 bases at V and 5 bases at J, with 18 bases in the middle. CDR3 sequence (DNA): TGCGCCAGCAGTCAACGCTTAGGGGCTCCCAGGGAGACCCAGTACTTC. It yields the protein CASSQRLGAPRETQYF.

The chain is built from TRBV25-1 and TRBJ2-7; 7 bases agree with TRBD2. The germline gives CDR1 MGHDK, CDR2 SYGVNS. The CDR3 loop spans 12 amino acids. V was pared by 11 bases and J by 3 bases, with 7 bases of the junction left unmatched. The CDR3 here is CAPPRGDYEQYF. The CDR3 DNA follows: TGTGCCCCCCCCCGGGGGGACTACGAGCAGTACTTC.

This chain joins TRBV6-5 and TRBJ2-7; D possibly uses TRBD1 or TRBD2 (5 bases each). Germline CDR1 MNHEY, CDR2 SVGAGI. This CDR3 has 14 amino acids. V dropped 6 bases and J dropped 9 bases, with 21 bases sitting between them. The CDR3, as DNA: TGTGCCAGCAGCCCCCGGGACGTCCACCTCGGGCAGTACTTC. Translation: CASSPRDVHLGQYF.

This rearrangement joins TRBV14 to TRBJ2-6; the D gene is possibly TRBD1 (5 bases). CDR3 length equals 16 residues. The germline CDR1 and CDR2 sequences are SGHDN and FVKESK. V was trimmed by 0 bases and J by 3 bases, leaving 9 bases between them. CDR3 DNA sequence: TGTGCCAGCAGCCAAGAATTCAGGGTTGGGGCCAACGTCCTGACTTTC. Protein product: CASSQEFRVGANVLTF.

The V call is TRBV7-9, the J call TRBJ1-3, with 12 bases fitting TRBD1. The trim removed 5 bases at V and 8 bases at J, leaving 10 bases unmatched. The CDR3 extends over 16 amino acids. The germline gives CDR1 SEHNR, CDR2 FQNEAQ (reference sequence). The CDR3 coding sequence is TGTGCCAGCAGCAAGTTACTGGGACAGGGGGCAGACACCATATATTTT. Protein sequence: CASSKLLGQGADTIYF.

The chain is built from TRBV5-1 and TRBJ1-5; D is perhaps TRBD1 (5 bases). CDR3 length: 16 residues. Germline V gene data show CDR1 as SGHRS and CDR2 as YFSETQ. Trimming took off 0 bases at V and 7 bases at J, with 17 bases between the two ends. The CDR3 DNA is TGCGCCAGCAGCTTGGAACCGGGGGTGACTGGACAGCCCCAGCATTTT. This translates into CASSLEPGVTGQPQHF.

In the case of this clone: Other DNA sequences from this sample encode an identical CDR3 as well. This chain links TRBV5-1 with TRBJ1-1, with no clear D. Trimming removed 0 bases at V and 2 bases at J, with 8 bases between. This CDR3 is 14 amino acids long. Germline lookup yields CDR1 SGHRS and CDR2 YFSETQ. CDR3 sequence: CASSLGTTNTEAFF. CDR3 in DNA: TGCGCCAGCAGCTTGGGGACTACCAACACTGAAGCTTTCTTT.

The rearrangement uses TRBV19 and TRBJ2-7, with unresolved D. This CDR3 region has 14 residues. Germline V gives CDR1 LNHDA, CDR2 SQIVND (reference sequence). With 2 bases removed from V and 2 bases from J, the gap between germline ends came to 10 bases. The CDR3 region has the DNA TGTGCCAGTAGTATATTCCACGAAACCTACGAGCAGTACTTC. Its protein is CASSIFHETYEQYF.